The 28 T cell receptor beta chains below were found in one sample sequenced in a study of T cell changes during pregnancy in multiple sclerosis. Data came from immunoSEQ multiplex PCR; TCRdb stores just in-frame clones and leaves some out. This table holds 70,000 to 90,000 clones, about 89% found once. Sequencing used PBMCs, obtained in the first trimester of pregnancy. The receptors shown here come from a female donor in good health, serving as a control in a pregnancy study. Some clones in this sample may be carry-over from other donors' samples.

The chain employs TRBV7-3 and TRBJ1-2, with TRBD1 matching 9 bases. Germline V gives CDR1 SGHTA, CDR2 FQGTGA. This CDR3 is built from 15 residues. V lost 3 bases and J lost 5; bases outside the gene matches: 7. Written as DNA, the CDR3 is TGTGCCAGCAGCTTCGACCGGGACAGGGTATATGGCTACACCTTC. Translation: CASSFDRDRVYGYTF. The complete variable domain, with remaining parts taken from reference TRBV7-3 and TRBJ1-2, reads GAGVSQTPSNKVTEKGKYVELRCDPISGHTALYWYRQSLGQGPEFLIYFQGTGAADDSGLPNDRFFAVRPEGSVSTLKIQRTERGDSAVYLCASSFDRDRVYGYTFGSGTRLTVV.

This clone was found once. The chain couples TRBV18 to TRBJ2-7, with D uncertain. V was cut by 0 bases and J by 3 bases, with 3 bases left in between. The CDR3 spans 12 residues. Germline V CDR1 and CDR2: KGHSH, LQKENI. The CDR3 loop is CASSPPYYEQYF. DNA of the CDR3: TGTGCCAGCTCACCACCCTACTACGAGCAGTACTTC.

The chain uses TRBV6-1 and TRBJ2-5, with D possibly matching TRBD2 (5 bases). Germline lookup yields CDR1 MNHNS and CDR2 SASEGT. V dropped 9 bases and J dropped 5 bases, with 19 bases sitting between them. This CDR3 has 14 residues. CDR3 sequence: CASVSSVAGETQYF. In DNA form, the CDR3 reads TGTGCCAGTGTCTCGTCGGTGGCGGGCGAGACCCAGTACTTC.

The chain carries TRBV7-8 and TRBJ2-2; tentatively, D is TRBD2 (5 bases). V lost 2 bases, J lost 2 bases, and 9 bases lay in between. This CDR3 region has 15 residues. Germline lookup yields CDR1 SGHVS and CDR2 FQNEAQ. The CDR3 bases are TGTGCCAGCAGCTTACTAAGACTAAACACCGGGGAGCTGTTTTTT. This gives the protein CASSLLRLNTGELFF.

This chain links TRBV5-1 with TRBJ2-6; 11 nucleotides agree with TRBD1. The V gene's germline CDR1 is SGHRS and CDR2 YFSETQ. V trimming: 3 bases; J trimming: 2 bases; junction bases outside the gene matches: 7. The CDR3 has 18 residues. The CDR3, as DNA: TGCGCCAGCAGCTCTGGGTGGACAGGGGGCACTGGGGCCAACGTCCTGACTTTC. Residues: CASSSGWTGGTGANVLTF. Filled out from reference TRBV5-1 and TRBJ2-6, the complete variable domain reads KAGVTQTPRYLIKTRGQQVTLSCSPISGHRSVSWYQQTPGQGLQFLFEYFSETQRNKGNFPGRFSGRQFSNSRSEMNVSTLELGDSALYLCASSSGWTGGTGANVLTFGAGSRLTVL.

The chain uses TRBV27 and TRBJ2-7; D not resolved. V lost 2 bases to trimming and J lost 5 bases, with 10 bases between them. The germline V gene encodes CDR1 MNHEY and CDR2 SMNVEV (reference sequence). The CDR3 spans 13 residues. The CDR3 sequence is CASSLVTSDEQYF. CDR3 nucleotides: TGTGCCAGCAGTTTAGTAACAAGCGACGAGCAGTACTTC.

CDR3 protein: CASSQPAGVPTDTQYF. In nucleotides, the CDR3 is TGTGCCAGCAGCCAACCAGCGGGGGTTCCCACAGATACGCAGTATTTT. This chain connects TRBV4-2 to TRBJ2-3; 8 positions agree with TRBD2. Trimming cost V 2 bases and J 2 bases; bases outside gene matches: 6. From germline, CDR1 is LGHNA and CDR2 YNFKEQ. This CDR3 contains 16 residues.

The sample holds one count of this clone. The gene calls are TRBV9 and TRBJ2-1; 16 bases agree with TRBD2. The CDR3 consists of 15 residues. Per germline, CDR1 SGDLS and CDR2 YYNGEE. V gave up 6 bases and J gave up 13 bases; unmatched junction bases: 10. This CDR3 is CASTGTSGRATVQFF. CDR3 in DNA: TGTGCCAGCACCGGGACTAGCGGGAGGGCCACGGTCCAGTTCTTC.

V gene TRBV6-1 combines with J gene TRBJ2-5, with D unclear. CDR1 is MNHNS and CDR2 is SASEGT in the germline V gene. The CDR3 has 12 residues. Trimming cost V 2 bases and J 7 bases, with 8 bases left between them. The CDR3 DNA is TGTGCCAGCAGTGAACGTGCAGGGACCCAGTACTTC. Protein product: CASSERAGTQYF.

This chain joins TRBV28 and TRBJ1-5; D is perhaps TRBD1 (6 bases). Germline V gene sequence: CDR1 MDHEN, CDR2 SYDVKM. Trimming took 10 bases from V and 5 from J, leaving 18 bases between them. The CDR3 runs 14 residues. CDR3 residues: CATKDSRGYQPQHF. The CDR3 nucleotides are TGTGCCACAAAGGACAGTCGGGGTTATCAGCCCCAGCATTTT. Using reference TRBV28 and TRBJ1-5 for the parts outside the CDR3, the full variable domain is DVKVTQSSRYLVKRTGEKVFLECVQDMDHENMFWYRQDPGLGLRLIYFSYDVKMKEKGDIPEGYSVSREKKERFSLILESASTNQTSMYLCATKDSRGYQPQHFGDGTRLSIL.

The CDR3 coding sequence is TGTGCCAGCAGTGTCGGTGACATTCAGTACTTC. Residues: CASSVGDIQYF. The V and J genes are TRBV25-1 and TRBJ2-4; the D is unclear. There are 11 residues in the CDR3. Trimming cost V 4 bases and J 8 bases, with 6 bases left between them. Germline V gene data show CDR1 as MGHDK and CDR2 as SYGVNS.

The rearrangement links TRBV15 to TRBJ2-3; 8 positions agree with TRBD1. The CDR3 loop spans 14 amino acids. The V gene end was trimmed by 11 bases and the J gene end by 3 bases; junction bases not matched to a gene: 10. Germline loops: CDR1 LNHNV, CDR2 YYDKDF (reference sequence). The CDR3, as DNA: TGTGCCTTTATCCGGGACAGGTCTACAGATACGCAGTATTTT. Amino acid sequence: CAFIRDRSTDTQYF.

The rearrangement joins TRBV9 to TRBJ2-1, with 10 bases matching TRBD2. The V gene end was trimmed by 0 bases and the J gene end by 6 bases; junction bases not matched to a gene: 9. The CDR3 consists of 17 residues. Germline V gives CDR1 SGDLS, CDR2 YYNGEE. The DNA for the CDR3 is TGTGCCAGCAGCGTAGACAGCGGGAGGGCTTTACGCAATGAGCAGTTCTTC. It specifies CASSVDSGRALRNEQFF.

The chain is built from TRBV5-1 and TRBJ2-3, with 10 bases lining up with TRBD1. With V trimmed by 4 bases and J by 4 bases, 6 bases remained unmatched. The germline CDR1 and CDR2 sequences are SGHRS and YFSETQ. This CDR3 comprises 15 residues. The DNA of the CDR3 is TGCGCCAGCAGCGCGGGACAGGGGACCGCAGATACGCAGTATTTT. This sequence encodes CASSAGQGTADTQYF.

V gene TRBV4-3 combines with J gene TRBJ2-5; tentatively, D is TRBD2 (7 bases). The CDR3 loop spans 15 amino acids. Germline V gene lookup returns CDR1 LGHNA and CDR2 YSLEER. The V and J ends lost 4 bases and 4 bases respectively, with 16 bases between them. The chain's CDR3 is CASSLGREGGETQYF. The CDR3 region has the DNA TGCGCCAGCAGCCTAGGCAGGGAGGGGGGAGAGACCCAGTACTTC.

The sample holds one count of this clone. V and J are TRBV14 and TRBJ1-1; D not certain. Trimming took 3 bases from V and 2 from J, leaving 13 bases between them. The germline gives CDR1 SGHDN, CDR2 FVKESK. This CDR3 region has 15 residues. CDR3 coding DNA: TGTGCCAGCAGCCATAGACGGGAGACTAACACTGAAGCTTTCTTT. Its protein is CASSHRRETNTEAFF.

The J gene is TRBJ2-7, the V gene TRBV2; D unresolved. The V gene's germline CDR1 is SNHLY and CDR2 FYNNEI. This CDR3 has 12 amino acids. V was shortened by 4 bases and J by 1 base, with 5 bases between the two germline ends. CDR3 region: CASSGGSYEQYF. CDR3 DNA: TGTGCCAGCAGTGGAGGATCCTACGAGCAGTACTTC.

The rearrangement links TRBV5-6 to TRBJ2-6; weak D call: TRBD1 (6 bases). The CDR3 contains 17 residues. CDR1 is SGHDT, CDR2 YYEEEE, per germline. Trimming stripped 1 base from V and 0 bases from J, with 11 bases between. The CDR3 spells CASSLQGTSSGANVLTF. CDR3 DNA: TGTGCCAGCAGCTTGCAGGGGACAAGCTCTGGGGCCAACGTCCTGACTTTC.

The chain employs TRBV4-1 and TRBJ1-2, with D perhaps matching TRBD1 (5 bases). Germline CDR1 is MGHRA and CDR2 is YSYEKL. Between the trimmed V and J ends, which lost 4 bases and 5 bases, there was a span of 20 bases. This CDR3 comprises 16 residues. This CDR3 is CASSLPRRGRSYGYTF. CDR3 coding DNA: TGCGCCAGCAGCCTACCCCGAAGGGGCAGAAGTTATGGCTACACCTTC.

The chain uses TRBV2 and TRBJ2-7; 8 bases are shared with TRBD2. J was trimmed by 0 bases and V by 1 base; bases with no gene match: 8. Germline-derived CDR1 and CDR2 are SNHLY and FYNNEI. The CDR3 contains 17 residues. CDR3 residues: CASSEGTSGRSSYEQYF. CDR3 sequence (DNA): TGTGCCAGCAGTGAAGGCACTAGCGGCCGTAGCTCCTACGAGCAGTACTTC.

The V gene is TRBV19, the J gene TRBJ2-5; TRBD2 agrees at 9 bases. The V and J ends lost 6 bases and 2 bases, in that order; junction bases with no gene match: 7. CDR3 length: 15 residues. In germline, CDR1 is LNHDA, CDR2 SQIVND (reference sequence). CDR3 residues: CASRSRLAGQETQYF. Written as DNA, the CDR3 is TGTGCCAGTAGATCCCGTCTAGCGGGGCAAGAGACCCAGTACTTC.

The chain employs TRBV7-2 and TRBJ2-1; D call uncertain. V was pared by 5 bases and J by 9 bases, with 14 bases between. Germline-derived CDR1 and CDR2 are SGHTA and FQGNSA. The CDR3 contains 13 residues. The CDR3 sequence is CASSPSRRIEQFF. CDR3 nucleotides: TGTGCCAGCAGCCCTAGTCGGCGGATTGAGCAGTTCTTC.

This clone came up once. J is TRBJ1-1 and V is TRBV21-1. TRBV21-1 is a recognized pseudogene. This CDR3 contains 16 residues. CDR3 sequence reads: CASSDGGWTSYTEAFF. DNA for the CDR3: TGTGCCAGCTCAGACGGGGGTTGGACGTCGTACACTGAAGCTTTCTTT.

The chain recombines TRBV7-6 with TRBJ1-1; TRBD1 might be the D (6 bases). The CDR3 has 15 residues. The germline gives CDR1 SGHVS, CDR2 FNYEAQ. V dropped 1 base and J dropped 0 bases, with 9 bases sitting between them. The CDR3 coding sequence is TGTGCCAGCAGCTTAGGGACAGCCATGAACACTGAAGCTTTCTTT. This sequence encodes CASSLGTAMNTEAFF.

This chain joins TRBV9 and TRBJ2-7, with D tentatively TRBD2 (7 bases). The CDR3 loop spans 12 amino acids. Trimming stripped 4 bases from V and 7 bases from J, with 12 bases between. CDR1 is SGDLS and CDR2 is YYNGEE in the germline V gene. CDR3: CASSPRGGEQYF. The CDR3 bases are TGTGCCAGCAGCCCAAGGGGGGGAGAGCAGTACTTC.

The V gene is TRBV4-3, the J gene TRBJ1-2; D might be TRBD1 (5 bases). V was clipped by 0 bases and J by 4 bases, with 15 bases between them. The CDR3 spans 16 residues. Germline V gene lookup returns CDR1 LGHNA and CDR2 YSLEER. CDR3 in DNA: TGCGCCAGCAGCCAAGAGTTTAGGGGATTCGCCTATGGCTACACCTTC. It yields the protein CASSQEFRGFAYGYTF.

This clone is a singleton in its sample. The V and J genes are TRBV18 and TRBJ1-5; 7 bases are a match to TRBD1. Germline loops: CDR1 KGHSH, CDR2 LQKENI. This CDR3 contains 14 residues. J was trimmed by 5 bases and V by 4 bases; bases with no gene match: 5. The CDR3 region has the DNA TGTGCCAGCTCACGAGGACAGGAAGATCAGCCCCAGCATTTT. It codes for CASSRGQEDQPQHF.

The V and J genes are TRBV6-1 and TRBJ2-2; tentatively, D is TRBD2 (6 bases). This CDR3 is 14 amino acids long. Germline-derived CDR1 and CDR2 are MNHNS and SASEGT. V lost 10 bases to trimming and J lost 6 bases, with 18 bases between them. The CDR3 bases are TGTGCCATTCACGGGGCTAGCGTTCCCGGGGAGCTGTTTTTT. Translating gives CAIHGASVPGELFF.